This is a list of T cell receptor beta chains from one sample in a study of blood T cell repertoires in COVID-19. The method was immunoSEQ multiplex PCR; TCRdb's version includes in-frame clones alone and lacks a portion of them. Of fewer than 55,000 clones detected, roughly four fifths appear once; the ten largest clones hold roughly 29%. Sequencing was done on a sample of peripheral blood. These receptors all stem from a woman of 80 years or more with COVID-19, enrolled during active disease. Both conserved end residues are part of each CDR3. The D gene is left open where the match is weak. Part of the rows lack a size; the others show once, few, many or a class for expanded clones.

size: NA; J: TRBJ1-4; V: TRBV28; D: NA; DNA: TGTGCCAGCCGGGTTTTAACTAATGAAAAACTGTTTTTT; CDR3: CASRVLTNEKLFF
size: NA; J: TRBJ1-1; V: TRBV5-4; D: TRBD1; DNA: TGTGCCAGCAGGAGCAACAGGGGATCGAACACTGAAGCTTTCTTT; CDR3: CASRSNRGSNTEAFF
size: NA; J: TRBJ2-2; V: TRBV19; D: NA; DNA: TGTGCCACCCCCCGATCGGGTTACACCGGGGAGCTGTTTTTT; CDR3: CATPRSGYTGELFF
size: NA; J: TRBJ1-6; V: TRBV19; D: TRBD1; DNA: TGTGCCAGTAGGACCGGGACAGATCTTTCGAATTCACCCCTCCACTTT; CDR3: CASRTGTDLSNSPLHF
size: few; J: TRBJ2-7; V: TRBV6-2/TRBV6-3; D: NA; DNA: TGTGCCAGCAGCCTCTGGGAGGAATACGAGCAGTACTTC; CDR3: CASSLWEEYEQYF
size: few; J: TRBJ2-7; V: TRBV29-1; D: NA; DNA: TGCAGCGTTGAAGGAGGGGACTCGAGCTCCTACGAGCAGTACTTC; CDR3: CSVEGGDSSSYEQYF
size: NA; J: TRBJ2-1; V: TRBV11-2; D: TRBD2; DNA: TGTGCCAGCAGGCCCGCGGGACTAGCGGGAGTTGATGAGCAGTTCTTC; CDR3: CASRPAGLAGVDEQFF
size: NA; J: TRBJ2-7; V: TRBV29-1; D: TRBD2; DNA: TGCAGCGTTGATGGACTAGCGGGAACCTACGAGCAGTACTTC; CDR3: CSVDGLAGTYEQYF
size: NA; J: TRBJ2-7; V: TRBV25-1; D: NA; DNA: TGTGCCAGCAGTGTGGCGAAGGGCGGGGCTTCTGAGCAGTACTTC; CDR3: CASSVAKGGASEQYF
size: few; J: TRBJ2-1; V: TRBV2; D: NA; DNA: TGTGCCAGCAGGGCCCGGGGGACAGCAAACAATGAGCAGTTCTTC; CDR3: CASRARGTANNEQFF
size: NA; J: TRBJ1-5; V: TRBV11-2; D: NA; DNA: TGTGCCAGCAGCCTAAGCGCGAATCAGCCCCAGCATTTT; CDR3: CASSLSANQPQHF
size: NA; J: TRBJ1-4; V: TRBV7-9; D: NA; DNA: TGTGCCAGCAGCCCTCAGCCCCAGGCTGTAACTAATGAAAAACTGTTTTTT; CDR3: CASSPQPQAVTNEKLFF
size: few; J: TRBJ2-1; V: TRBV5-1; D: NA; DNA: TGCGCCAGCAGCTCAGGGGAGGGGTACAATGAGCAGTTCTTC; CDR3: CASSSGEGYNEQFF
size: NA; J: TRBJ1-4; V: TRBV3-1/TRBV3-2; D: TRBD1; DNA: TGTGCCAGCAGCCCAGGGGGAGCTAATGAAAAACTGTTTTTT; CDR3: CASSPGGANEKLFF
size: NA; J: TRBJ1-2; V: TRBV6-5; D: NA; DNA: TGTGCCAGCAGACGGACAGCGACGGCTAACTATGGCTACACCTTC; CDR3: CASRRTATANYGYTF
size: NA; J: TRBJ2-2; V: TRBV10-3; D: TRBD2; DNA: TGTGCCATCAGTGAGCCGACTAGCGGGATAAAAAGTTTAGGGGAGCTGTTTTTT; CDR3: CAISEPTSGIKSLGELFF
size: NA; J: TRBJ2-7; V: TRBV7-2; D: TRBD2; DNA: TGTGCCAGCAGCTTAGGAGGGAGGGCAGACCTACGAGCCTACGAGCAGTACTTC; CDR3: CASSLGGRADLRAYEQYF
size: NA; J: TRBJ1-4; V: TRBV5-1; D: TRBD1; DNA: TGCGCCAGCAGCCGAGTACAGGGGCCTAATGAAAAACTGTTTTTT; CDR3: CASSRVQGPNEKLFF
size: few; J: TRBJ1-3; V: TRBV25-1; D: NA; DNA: TGTGCCAGCAGTGCCTGGGACAACTCTGGAAACACCATATATTTT; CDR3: CASSAWDNSGNTIYF
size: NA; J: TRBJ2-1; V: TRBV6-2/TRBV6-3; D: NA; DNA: TGTGCCAGCAGTTACCTCGCGGAACGTTCGCAGTTCTTC; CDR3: CASSYLAERSQFF
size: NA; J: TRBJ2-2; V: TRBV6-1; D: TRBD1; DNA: TGTGCCAGCAGTGAACAGGGGGCGGTCACCGGGGAGCTGTTTTTT; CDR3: CASSEQGAVTGELFF
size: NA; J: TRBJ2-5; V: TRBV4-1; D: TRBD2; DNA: TGCGCCAGCAGCCAAGATCGGGGACTAGCGGGAGTGGAGGAGACCCAGTACTTC; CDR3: CASSQDRGLAGVEETQYF
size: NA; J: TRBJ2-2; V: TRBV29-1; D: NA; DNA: TGCAGCGTTGAAGGAGGAACCGGGGAGCTGTTTTTT; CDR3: CSVEGGTGELFF
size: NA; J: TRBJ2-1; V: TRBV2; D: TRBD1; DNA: TGTGCCAGCAGTTCCGGGACAGTCTTCAATGAGCAGTTCTTC; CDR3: CASSSGTVFNEQFF
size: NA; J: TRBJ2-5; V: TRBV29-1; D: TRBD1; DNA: TGCAGCGTGGGGACAGGGGCAGAGACCCAGTACTTC; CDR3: CSVGTGAETQYF
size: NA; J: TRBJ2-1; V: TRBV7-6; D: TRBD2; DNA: TGTGCCAGCAGCTTGGGGACTAGCGGTTACAATGAGCAGTTCTTC; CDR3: CASSLGTSGYNEQFF
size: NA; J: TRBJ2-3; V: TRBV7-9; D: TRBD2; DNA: TGTGCCAGCAGCTTTTTCGGGAGGGGCACAGATACGCAGTATTTT; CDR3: CASSFFGRGTDTQYF
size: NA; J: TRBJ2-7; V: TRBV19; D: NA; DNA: TGTGCCAGTAGTATGCGATCCGAGCAGTACTTC; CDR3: CASSMRSEQYF
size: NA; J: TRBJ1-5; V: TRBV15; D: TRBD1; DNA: TGTGCCACCAGCGGGGACAGTTGGGGCTTTAGCAATCAGCCCCAGCATTTT; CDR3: CATSGDSWGFSNQPQHF
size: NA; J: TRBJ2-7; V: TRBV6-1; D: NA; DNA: TGTGCCAGCAGTGATGTGGGCCAGGGGTGGTACGAGCAGTACTTC; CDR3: CASSDVGQGWYEQYF
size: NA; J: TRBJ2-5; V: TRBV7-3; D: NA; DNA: TGTGCCAGCAGCCCACATTCAGGGTGGGAGACCCAGTACTTC; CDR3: CASSPHSGWETQYF
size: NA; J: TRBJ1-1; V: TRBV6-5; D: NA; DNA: TGTGCCAGCAGTTCTGTCTGGGGGCTCCAGACCACTGAAGCTTTCTTT; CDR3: CASSSVWGLQTTEAFF
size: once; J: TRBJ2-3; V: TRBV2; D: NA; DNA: TGTGCCAGCAGTGACCGGCGGACAGATACGCAGTATTTT; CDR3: CASSDRRTDTQYF
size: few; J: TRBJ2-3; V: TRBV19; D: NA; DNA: TGTGCCAGTAGTCCTGACAGGGGAGGGACAGATACGCAGTATTTT; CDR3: CASSPDRGGTDTQYF
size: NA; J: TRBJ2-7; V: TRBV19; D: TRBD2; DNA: TGTGCCAGTAGTATAATCCTAGCGGGAACCTACGAGCAGTACTTC; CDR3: CASSIILAGTYEQYF
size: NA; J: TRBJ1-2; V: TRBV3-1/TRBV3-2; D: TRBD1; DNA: TGTGCCAGCAGCCTAAATAGGGGGCATGGCTACACCTTC; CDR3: CASSLNRGHGYTF
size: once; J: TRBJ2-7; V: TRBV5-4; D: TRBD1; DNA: TGTGCCAGCAGCTCTAGGGCCGGACAGGGTTCTGCCGAGCAGTACTTC; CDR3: CASSSRAGQGSAEQYF
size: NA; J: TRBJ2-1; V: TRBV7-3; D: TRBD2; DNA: TGTGCCAGCAGCCCCGGGACTAGCGGGATCAATGAGCAGTTCTTC; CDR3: CASSPGTSGINEQFF
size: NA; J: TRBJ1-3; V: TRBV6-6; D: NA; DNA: TGTGCCAGCAGCGAAGGTGGGAGCTCTGGAAACACCATATATTTT; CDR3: CASSEGGSSGNTIYF
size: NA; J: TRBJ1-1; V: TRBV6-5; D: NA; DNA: TGTGCCAGCAGATTCTCCGGGAGGGGCACTGAAGCTTTCTTT; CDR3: CASRFSGRGTEAFF
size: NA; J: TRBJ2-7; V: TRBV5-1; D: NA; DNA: TGCGCCAGCAGCGCGGCGGGACCGCAGACCTACGAGCAGTACTTC; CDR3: CASSAAGPQTYEQYF